Below are 20 T cell receptor beta chains sequenced from a single sample in a study of T-cell reconstitution after alpha-beta-depleted transplantation in children. Unique molecular identifiers were incorporated during preparation of the TCRbeta library. One entry per CDR3 protein, called by TCRdb with MiXCR from the PCR reads. The data hold around 250,000 distinct CDR3 sequences, with 9.9% observed a single time. The material sequenced was PBMCs from the stem cell graft donor, taken from the stem cell graft. The receptors stem from a human donor who donated a stem cell graft to a child with SCID.

This clonotype was seen a handful of times. The chain combines TRBV11-2 with TRBJ2-1; D unclear. The CDR3 extends over 16 amino acids. The V end was cut by 0 bases, the J end by 4 bases, with 13 bases between. In germline, CDR1 is SGHAT, CDR2 FQNNGV. Here the CDR3 DNA reads TGTGCCAGCAGCTTAGAGGTAGGGCGCGAGTACAATGAGCAGTTCTTC. Protein: CASSLEVGREYNEQFF.

The V gene is TRBV3-1, the J gene TRBJ1-2; 7 bases are shared with TRBD1. The V and J ends lost 5 bases and 3 bases, in that order; junction bases with no gene match: 6. The CDR3 is 14 amino acids. Germline assignment: CDR1 LGHDT and CDR2 YNNKEL (reference sequence). CDR3 protein: CASSKGGGYYGYTF. The DNA for the CDR3 is TGTGCCAGCAGCAAAGGGGGCGGCTACTATGGCTACACCTTC.

This chain connects TRBV12-3 or TRBV12-4 to TRBJ2-1, with TRBD2 matching 12 bases. Trimming removed 0 bases from V and 0 bases from J; junction bases left unmatched: 6. CDR3 length equals 19 residues. In DNA, the CDR3 is TGTGCCAGCAGTTTAGCGCTAGCGGGGGGGCCTAGCTCCTACAATGAGCAGTTCTTC. It encodes CASSLALAGGPSSYNEQFF.

The chain uses TRBV27 and TRBJ2-3, with TRBD1 identical over 7 bases. This CDR3 spans 14 amino acids. Germline V gene data show CDR1 as MNHEY and CDR2 as SMNVEV (reference sequence). J gave up 6 bases and V 3 bases, and 6 bases lay outside the gene matches. The DNA of the CDR3 is TGTGCCAGCAGTTTCCGACAGGGTTCGGATACGCAGTATTTT. This codes for CASSFRQGSDTQYF.

There are a few counts of this clonotype. The V call is TRBV29-1, the J call TRBJ2-7; no definite D call. V dropped 7 bases and J dropped 3 bases, with 10 bases sitting between them. The germline CDR1 and CDR2 sequences are SQVTM and ANQGSEA. The CDR3 is made up of 11 amino acids. CDR3 coding DNA: TGCAGCGCCGGCGGCTTCTACGAGCAGTACTTC. This encodes CSAGGFYEQYF.

The CDR3 loop reads CATSRDGILSPLHF. The CDR3 nucleotides read TGTGCCACCAGCAGAGACGGGATTTTGTCACCCCTCCACTTT. This sequence joins TRBV15 and TRBJ1-6; D is uncertain. The CDR3 is 14 amino acids. Trimming removed 0 bases at V and 10 bases at J, with 10 bases between. Germline values: CDR1 LNHNV, CDR2 YYDKDF (reference sequence).

This clonotype has ten or more counts. The genes are TRBV7-9 and TRBJ1-2; a possible D gene is TRBD1 (5 bases). There are 14 residues in the CDR3. Trimming pared 6 bases from V and 8 bases from J, leaving 19 bases between. Per the germline V gene, CDR1 is SEHNR and CDR2 is FQNEAQ (reference sequence). The CDR3 nucleotides are TGTGCCAGCAGATCGACAGAGGGCGTCGGAGGCTACACCTTC. Its translation: CASRSTEGVGGYTF.

This clonotype appeared a few times. The chain carries TRBV5-1 and TRBJ2-7; 9 bases line up with TRBD1. This CDR3 is built from 17 residues. Germline CDR1 SGHRS, CDR2 YFSETQ. The trim removed 4 bases at V and 3 bases at J, leaving 14 bases unmatched. The CDR3 protein is CASSQSVIGTGYYEQYF. DNA for the CDR3: TGCGCCAGCAGCCAATCTGTAATCGGGACAGGGTACTACGAGCAGTACTTC.

This clonotype was observed a handful of times. This chain connects TRBV20-1 to TRBJ1-1; D is undetermined. V was pared by 3 bases and J by 0 bases, with 8 bases between. The CDR3 has 13 amino acids. From germline, CDR1 is DFQATT and CDR2 SNEGSKA (reference sequence). CDR3 loop: CSARGSMNTEAFF. The CDR3 region has the DNA TGCAGTGCTAGGGGCAGTATGAACACTGAAGCTTTCTTT.

The gene calls are TRBV20-1 and TRBJ1-1; D uncertain. Germline V gives CDR1 DFQATT, CDR2 SNEGSKA (reference sequence). The V gene lost 1 base and the J gene lost 11 bases, with 14 bases spanning the gap. This CDR3 has 12 residues. Here the CDR3 DNA reads TGCAGTGCTAGAGTCGAGGGCCCGGGGGCTTTCTTT. Protein product: CSARVEGPGAFF.

This clonotype was seen more than once but under ten times. V gene TRBV29-1 combines with J gene TRBJ2-5, with 7 bases identical to TRBD2. With V trimmed by 6 bases and J by 1 base, 8 bases remained unmatched. The CDR3 loop spans 14 amino acids. The germline CDR1 and CDR2 sequences are SQVTM and ANQGSEA. The CDR3: CSVAPGLTQETQYF. CDR3 nucleotide sequence: TGCAGCGTGGCCCCGGGACTAACCCAAGAGACCCAGTACTTC.

This clonotype was seen a few times. This sequence joins TRBV7-9 and TRBJ2-7, with D perhaps matching TRBD2 (6 bases). Germline V gene sequence: CDR1 SEHNR, CDR2 FQNEAQ (reference sequence). Trimming stripped 4 bases from V and 2 bases from J, with 18 bases between. This CDR3 is 16 amino acids long. CDR3 nucleotides: TGTGCCAGCAGCTCAGCCGCGGAGGGATTCGCCTACGAGCAGTACTTC. It encodes CASSSAAEGFAYEQYF.

A few counts support this clonotype. The chain couples TRBV20-1 to TRBJ2-7; D may be TRBD1 (5 bases). Germline loops: CDR1 DFQATT, CDR2 SNEGSKA (reference sequence). Trimming left V 6 bases short and J 7 bases short, with 13 bases between. The CDR3 spans 11 residues. CDR3 sequence reads: CSAGDRNEQYF. The CDR3 DNA reads TGCAGTGCAGGAGACAGAAATGAGCAGTACTTC.

The chain joins TRBV5-1 to TRBJ2-3; D might be TRBD1 (5 bases). Germline values: CDR1 SGHRS, CDR2 YFSETQ. Trimming took 2 bases from V and 0 from J, leaving 10 bases between them. The CDR3 length is 15 residues. CDR3 DNA: TGCGCCAGCAGCTTCGACAGAGCTAGCACAGATACGCAGTATTTT. This gives the protein CASSFDRASTDTQYF. The variable domain in full, completed from reference TRBV5-1 and TRBJ2-3, reads KAGVTQTPRYLIKTRGQQVTLSCSPISGHRSVSWYQQTPGQGLQFLFEYFSETQRNKGNFPGRFSGRQFSNSRSEMNVSTLELGDSALYLCASSFDRASTDTQYFGPGTRLTVL.

The chain combines TRBV3-1 with TRBJ2-5; TRBD1 or TRBD2 may be the D gene (5 bases each). CDR1 is LGHDT, CDR2 YNNKEL, per germline (reference sequence). V lost 4 bases to trimming and J lost 0 bases, with 12 bases between them. The CDR3 consists of 15 residues. As DNA, the CDR3 is TGTGCCAGCAGCCTAACCGGGACGGACCAAGAGACCCAGTACTTC. Amino acid sequence: CASSLTGTDQETQYF.

This clonotype appeared a few times. The rearrangement links TRBV12-3 or TRBV12-4 to TRBJ2-1; D might be TRBD2 (6 bases). The CDR3 consists of 16 residues. Trimming took 6 bases from V and 7 from J, leaving 22 bases between them. CDR3 protein: CASRPVGGGRRNEQFF. Written as DNA, the CDR3 is TGTGCCAGCAGGCCTGTGGGGGGTGGTAGGAGGAATGAGCAGTTCTTC.

This chain joins TRBV7-9 and TRBJ2-1; tentative D call: TRBD2 (6 bases). V was cut by 8 bases and J by 0 bases, with 11 bases left in between. Germline V gene data show CDR1 as SEHNR and CDR2 as FQNEAQ (reference sequence). The CDR3 is made up of 14 amino acids. Here the CDR3 DNA reads TGTGCCAGCCGCGGGGTAAGCTCCTACAATGAGCAGTTCTTC. Amino acids: CASRGVSSYNEQFF.

This clonotype was seen a few times. V is TRBV3-1 and J is TRBJ2-1; 11 bases are shared with TRBD2. The CDR3 is 21 amino acids. CDR1 is LGHDT and CDR2 is YNNKEL in the germline V gene (reference sequence). Trimming took 1 base from V and 0 from J; bases not matched to a gene: 14. The CDR3 DNA reads as TGTGCCAGCAGCCAAGGTGAAGAAAGGACTAGCGGGTTACCCTCCTACAATGAGCAGTTCTTC. Its translation: CASSQGEERTSGLPSYNEQFF.

This clonotype was detected ten times or more. This chain links TRBV29-1 with TRBJ1-2; D is uncertain. Germline V gene lookup returns CDR1 SQVTM and CDR2 ANQGSEA. Trimming removed 6 bases at V and 7 bases at J, with 9 bases between. CDR3 size: 10 residues. CDR3 DNA: TGCAGCGTCCTGGCGGGTGGCTACACCTTC. Its protein product is CSVLAGGYTF. Full variable domain (outside the CDR3, taken from reference TRBV29-1 and TRBJ1-2): SAVISQKPSRDICQRGTSLTIQCQVDSQVTMMFWYRQQPGQSLTLIATANQGSEATYESGFVIDKFPISRPNLTFSTLTVSNMSPEDSSIYLCSVLAGGYTFGSGTRLTVV.

CDR3 nucleotides: TGTGCCAGCAGTATCAAGAACACCGGGGAGCTGTTTTTT. Its translation is CASSIKNTGELFF. V and J are TRBV2 and TRBJ2-2; D gene ambiguous. Per germline, CDR1 SNHLY and CDR2 FYNNEI. Trimming stripped 5 bases from V and 1 base from J, with 5 bases between. The CDR3 covers 13 residues. Variable domain in full (rest from reference TRBV2 and TRBJ2-2): EPEVTQTPSHQVTQMGQEVILRCVPISNHLYFYWYRQILGQKVEFLVSFYNNEISEKSEIFDDQFSVERPDGSNFTLKIRSTKLEDSAMYFCASSIKNTGELFFGEGSRLTVL.